These 23 T cell receptor beta chains originate from one sample sequenced in a study of T cells after yellow fever vaccination. TCRdb reanalysed the 5' RACE reads using MiXCR and keeps one entry per CDR3 protein. This sample carries hundreds of thousands of distinct CDR3 sequences, more than 5.5% of them seen once, and the ten largest clones take approximately 16%. The source was PBMCs, collected 5 days after the yellow fever booster vaccination. The source is a man aged 25-45 years who received the YFV17D yellow fever vaccine.

The V gene is TRBV28, the J gene TRBJ2-7, with D possibly being TRBD2 (6 bases). Trimming pared 1 base from V and 6 bases from J, leaving 10 bases between. Germline V gives CDR1 MDHEN, CDR2 SYDVKM. The CDR3 sequence is 13 residues long. Here the CDR3 reads CASSLFSGGEQYF. The CDR3 nucleotides are TGTGCCAGCAGTTTATTTTCCGGGGGCGAGCAGTACTTC. The full variable domain, its missing parts supplied by reference TRBV28 and TRBJ2-7, is DVKVTQSSRYLVKRTGEKVFLECVQDMDHENMFWYRQDPGLGLRLIYFSYDVKMKEKGDIPEGYSVSREKKERFSLILESASTNQTSMYLCASSLFSGGEQYFGPGTRLTVT.

The gene calls are TRBV18 and TRBJ1-6; a possible D gene is TRBD1 (5 bases). In germline, CDR1 is KGHSH, CDR2 LQKENI. The CDR3 length is 17 residues. With 2 bases removed from V and 9 bases from J, the gap between germline ends came to 20 bases. CDR3: CASSPDALGGTGSPLHF. CDR3 bases: TGTGCCAGCTCACCAGACGCCCTCGGGGGTACCGGTTCACCCCTCCACTTT.

A few counts support this clonotype. V gene TRBV7-9 combines with J gene TRBJ2-2; D gene unclear. This CDR3 spans 13 amino acids. V was pared by 3 bases and J by 6 bases, with 8 bases between. CDR1 and CDR2 (germline): SEHNR, FQNEAQ (reference sequence). CDR3 coding DNA: TGTGCCAGCAGCTTCCCGGGTCCCGGGGAGCTGTTTTTT. This encodes CASSFPGPGELFF.

The J gene is TRBJ2-2, the V gene TRBV11-3; 8 bases match TRBD2. CDR3 size: 15 residues. Per germline, CDR1 SGHNT and CDR2 YENEEA. Trimming removed 3 bases from V and 4 bases from J; junction bases left unmatched: 4. For the CDR3, the DNA is TGTGCCAGCAGCTTTAGCGGGGCAGTCACCGGGGAGCTGTTTTTT. Its protein is CASSFSGAVTGELFF.

There are a few counts of this clonotype. The chain recombines TRBV7-6 with TRBJ2-1; tentatively, D is TRBD1 or TRBD2 (5 bases each). The CDR3 length is 16 residues. Between the trimmed V and J ends, which lost 1 base and 7 bases, there was a span of 17 bases. The germline CDR1 and CDR2 sequences are SGHVS and FNYEAQ. CDR3 loop: CASSLDARGEVNEQFF. CDR3 in DNA: TGTGCCAGCAGCTTAGATGCCCGAGGGGAAGTTAATGAGCAGTTCTTC.

The CDR3 nucleotides are TGCAGTGCTACAGACAACGAGCAGTACTTC. Translated: CSATDNEQYF. This chain joins TRBV20-1 and TRBJ2-7; D unclear. In germline, CDR1 is DFQATT, CDR2 SNEGSKA (reference sequence). Between the trimmed V and J ends, which lost 4 bases and 5 bases, there was a span of 6 bases. This CDR3 is built from 10 residues.

This clonotype was seen many times. This sequence joins TRBV9 and TRBJ1-6; D gene unclear. This CDR3 is 14 amino acids long. Germline V lookup: CDR1 SGDLS, CDR2 YYNGEE. Deletions cut 0 bases from V and 7 bases from J, with 8 bases between. In nucleotides, the CDR3 is TGTGCCAGCAGCGTAGAGGCAGAAAATTCACCCCTCCACTTT. Protein sequence: CASSVEAENSPLHF.

This clonotype was seen at least ten times. The chain couples TRBV20-1 to TRBJ2-4; the D is unclear. The CDR3 loop spans 14 amino acids. V shed 0 bases and J shed 0 bases, with 6 bases lying between them. The V gene's germline CDR1 is DFQATT and CDR2 SNEGSKA (reference sequence). The CDR3 reads CSAREAVAKNIQYF. The CDR3 coding sequence is TGCAGTGCTAGAGAGGCGGTAGCCAAAAACATTCAGTACTTC.

The rearrangement joins TRBV6-4 to TRBJ1-2; tentative D call: TRBD1 (5 bases). CDR3 size: 13 residues. Germline V gene lookup returns CDR1 MRHNA and CDR2 SNTAGT. Between the trimmed V and J ends, which lost 6 bases and 3 bases, there was a span of 11 bases. CDR3 sequence (DNA): TGTGCCAGCAGGGGGCAGGACGACTATGGCTACACCTTC. Amino acid sequence: CASRGQDDYGYTF.

The chain carries TRBV20-1 and TRBJ1-2; TRBD1 aligns across 7 bases. The J segment lost 6 bases and the V segment lost 0 bases, leaving 7 bases of the junction unmatched. CDR3 length: 14 residues. The V gene's germline CDR1 is DFQATT and CDR2 SNEGSKA (reference sequence). CDR3 in amino acids: CSARDGQVLHGYTF. In DNA, the CDR3 is TGCAGTGCTAGAGACGGACAGGTTCTTCATGGCTACACCTTC.

This clonotype was detected a few times. The chain links TRBV20-1 to TRBJ2-3; D might be TRBD1 or TRBD2, each matching 6 bases. Germline V gives CDR1 DFQATT, CDR2 SNEGSKA (reference sequence). The CDR3 spans 14 residues. V was pared by 5 bases and J by 3 bases, with 15 bases between. The DNA for the CDR3 is TGCAGTGCTCTTCAAGGGGGGCTGACAGATACGCAGTATTTT. It codes for CSALQGGLTDTQYF.

The genes are TRBV28 and TRBJ2-1; D gene unclear. Germline-derived CDR1 and CDR2 are MDHEN and SYDVKM. The V end lost 6 bases, the J end lost 0 bases, and 18 bases lay between the germline ends. This CDR3 is built from 17 residues. The chain's CDR3 is CASSQTEEPSSYNEQFF. The CDR3, as DNA: TGTGCCAGCAGCCAAACCGAGGAGCCGAGCTCCTACAATGAGCAGTTCTTC.

This clonotype was picked up many times. This chain links TRBV18 with TRBJ2-5; 8 nucleotides match TRBD2. V gave up 0 bases and J gave up 6 bases; unmatched junction bases: 3. The CDR3 spans 14 residues. Germline CDR1 is KGHSH and CDR2 is LQKENI. This chain's CDR3 is CASSPPGRAKTQYF. The CDR3 nucleotides are TGTGCCAGCTCACCACCCGGGAGGGCGAAGACCCAGTACTTC.

This clonotype was recorded at least ten times. This chain joins TRBV7-9 and TRBJ2-7; D gene ambiguous. Germline V gives CDR1 SEHNR, CDR2 FQNEAQ (reference sequence). V was cut by 3 bases and J by 6 bases, with 12 bases left in between. The CDR3 runs to 13 residues. CDR3 nucleotides: TGTGCCAGCAGCTTCTCGACGGTAGCCGAGCAGTACTTC. As protein: CASSFSTVAEQYF.

This chain connects TRBV27 to TRBJ1-5; possible D gene TRBD1, 5 bases. Looked up from germline, CDR1 is MNHEY and CDR2 is SMNVEV (reference sequence). The CDR3 runs 13 residues. V lost 3 bases and J lost 9, with 12 bases in between. CDR3 protein: CASSLGGGMPQHF. The CDR3, as DNA: TGTGCCAGCAGTTTGGGCGGGGGAATGCCCCAGCATTTT.

This clonotype was seen a few times. The rearrangement uses TRBV24-1 and TRBJ2-2; TRBD1 aligns across 7 bases. CDR1 is KGHDR, CDR2 SFDVKD, per germline. The CDR3 is 15 residues long. The ends lost 9 bases at V and 2 bases at J; junction bases unmatched: 8. CDR3 amino acids: CATAEGQANTGELFF. The CDR3, as DNA: TGTGCCACCGCAGAAGGACAGGCAAACACCGGGGAGCTGTTTTTT.

This clonotype was seen at least ten times. The junction shows a germline mismatch at one end, possibly a read error. The chain recombines TRBV28 with TRBJ2-2, with TRBD2 identical over 7 bases. Germline CDR1 reads MDHEN; CDR2 reads SYDVKM. CDR3 length equals 12 residues. The CDR3 nucleotides read TGCCGTAGCGGGTCGAACACCGGGGAGCTGTTTTTT. Amino acid sequence: CRSGSNTGELFF. Supplemented by reference TRBV28 and TRBJ2-2, the full variable domain reads DVKVTQSSRYLVKRTGEKVFLECVQDMDHENMFWYRQDPGLGLRLIYFSYDVKMKEKGDIPEGYSVSREKKERFSLILESASTNQTSMYLCRSGSNTGELFFGEGSRLTVL.

This clonotype was counted a few times. The gene calls are TRBV14 and TRBJ1-5, with D hard to call. Trimming shortened V by 0 bases and J by 9 bases, and 9 bases separated the two germline ends. The germline gives CDR1 SGHDN, CDR2 FVKESK. This CDR3 comprises 13 residues. CDR3 protein: CASSQDRLGPQHF. CDR3 nucleotides: TGTGCCAGCAGCCAAGACCGGCTAGGGCCCCAGCATTTT.

The chain uses TRBV5-4 and TRBJ2-4, with 11 bases fitting TRBD2. The V segment lost 4 bases and the J segment 0 bases; nucleotides outside the gene matches: 3. The CDR3 extends over 16 amino acids. The germline gives CDR1 SGHNT, CDR2 YYREEE (reference sequence). The CDR3 DNA is TGTGCCAGCAGCCCAGGACTAGCGGGAGCCAAAAACATTCAGTACTTC. It translates to CASSPGLAGAKNIQYF.

V usage is TRBV24-1 and J usage is TRBJ2-7; D ambiguous. The CDR3 spans 13 residues. V shed 4 bases and J shed 7 bases, with 13 bases lying between them. CDR1 and CDR2 (germline): KGHDR, SFDVKD. DNA for the CDR3: TGTGCCACCAGTGACCCGACTCGGCTGGAGCAGTACTTC. Encoded protein: CATSDPTRLEQYF.

Remarks on this clonotype: At one end the junction does not follow the germline gene, possibly because of a read error. The gene calls are TRBV7-2 and TRBJ2-1, with TRBD2 identical over 9 bases. Germline V CDR1 and CDR2: SGHTA, FQGNSA. The CDR3 spans 15 residues. The CDR3 loop is CDSSPQLAGYNEQFF. DNA for the CDR3: TGTGACAGCAGCCCACAACTAGCGGGCTACAATGAGCAGTTCTTC.

Notes on this clonotype: With a much larger clone just one base away, this may be a read error. V gene TRBV28 combines with J gene TRBJ2-4; 9 nucleotides line up with TRBD2. Germline V lookup: CDR1 MDHEN, CDR2 SYDVKM. This CDR3 has 14 residues. The CDR3 region has the DNA TGTGCCACCAGTTTGCTTAGCGGGAGTGTCATTCAGTACTTC. Translation: CATSLLSGSVIQYF.

A few counts support this clonotype. The chain links TRBV5-5 to TRBJ2-2; D is unresolved. V lost 3 bases, J lost 6 bases, and 3 bases lay in between. CDR3 length: 11 residues. CDR1 is SGHKS, CDR2 YYEKEE, per germline (reference sequence). For the CDR3, the DNA is TGTGCCAGCAGCTGGCCCGGGGAGCTGTTTTTT. Translated, it gives CASSWPGELFF.